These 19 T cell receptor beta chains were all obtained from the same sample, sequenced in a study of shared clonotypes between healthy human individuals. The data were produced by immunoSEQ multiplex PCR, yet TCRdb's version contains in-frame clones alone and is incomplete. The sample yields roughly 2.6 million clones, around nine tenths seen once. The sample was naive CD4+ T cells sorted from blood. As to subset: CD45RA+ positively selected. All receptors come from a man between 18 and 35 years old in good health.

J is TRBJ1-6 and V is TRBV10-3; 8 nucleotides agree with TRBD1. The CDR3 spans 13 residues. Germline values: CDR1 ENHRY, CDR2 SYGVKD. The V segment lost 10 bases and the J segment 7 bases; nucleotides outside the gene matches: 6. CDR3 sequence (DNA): TGTGCCACCGCCGGGACAGGAAATTCACCCCTCCACTTT. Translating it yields CATAGTGNSPLHF.

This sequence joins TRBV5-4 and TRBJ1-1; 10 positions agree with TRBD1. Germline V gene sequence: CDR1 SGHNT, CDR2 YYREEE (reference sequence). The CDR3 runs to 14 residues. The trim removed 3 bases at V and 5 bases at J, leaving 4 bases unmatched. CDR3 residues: CASSSGQGKTEAFF. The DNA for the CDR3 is TGTGCCAGCAGCTCGGGACAGGGGAAGACTGAAGCTTTCTTT.

This CDR3 is CASTYRLAASYNEQFF. The CDR3 DNA is TGTGCCAGCACCTATCGACTAGCGGCCTCCTACAATGAGCAGTTCTTC. The V and J genes are TRBV7-2 and TRBJ2-1; 9 nucleotides match TRBD2. CDR1 and CDR2 from the germline V gene are SGHTA and FQGNSA. V was clipped by 7 bases and J by 0 bases; unmatched bases: 7. The CDR3 runs 16 residues. Drawing the rest from reference TRBV7-2 and TRBJ2-1, the complete variable domain is GAGVSQSPSNKVTEKGKDVELRCDPISGHTALYWYRQSLGQGLEFLIYFQGNSAPDKSGLPSDRFSAERTGGSVSTLTIQRTQQEDSAVYLCASTYRLAASYNEQFFGPGTRLTVL.

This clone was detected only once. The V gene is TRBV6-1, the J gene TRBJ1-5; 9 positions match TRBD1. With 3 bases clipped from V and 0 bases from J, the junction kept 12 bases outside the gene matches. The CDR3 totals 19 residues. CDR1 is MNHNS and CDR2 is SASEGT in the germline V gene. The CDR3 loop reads CASSDPGTGLWGSNQPQHF. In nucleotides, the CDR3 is TGTGCCAGCAGTGACCCAGGGACAGGGCTTTGGGGTAGCAATCAGCCCCAGCATTTT.

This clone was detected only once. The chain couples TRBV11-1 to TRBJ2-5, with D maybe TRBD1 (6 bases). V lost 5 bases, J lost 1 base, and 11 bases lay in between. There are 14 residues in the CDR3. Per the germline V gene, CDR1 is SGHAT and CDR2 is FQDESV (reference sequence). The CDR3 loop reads CASSLGTPQETQYF. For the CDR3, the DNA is TGTGCCAGCAGCCTGGGGACACCCCAAGAGACCCAGTACTTC.

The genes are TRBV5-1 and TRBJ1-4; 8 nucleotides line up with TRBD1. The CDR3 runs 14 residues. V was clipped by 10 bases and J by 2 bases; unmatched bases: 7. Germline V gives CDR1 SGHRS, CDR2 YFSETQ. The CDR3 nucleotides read TGCGCCTCCGGACAGGGCGGCACTAATGAAAAACTGTTTTTT. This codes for CASGQGGTNEKLFF.

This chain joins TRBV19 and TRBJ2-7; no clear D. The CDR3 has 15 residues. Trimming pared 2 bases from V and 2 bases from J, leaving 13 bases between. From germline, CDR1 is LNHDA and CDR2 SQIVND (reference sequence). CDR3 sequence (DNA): TGTGCCAGTAGTATACGTTGGCAATCCGCCTACGAGCAGTACTTC. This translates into CASSIRWQSAYEQYF.

CDR3: CASSWTSSDYEQYF. The CDR3 region has the DNA TGTGCCAGCAGTTGGACCTCTTCCGACTACGAGCAGTACTTC. The chain has TRBV6-5 and TRBJ2-7; D is unresolved. The germline V gene has CDR1 MNHEY and CDR2 SVGAGI. The germline V and J ends were trimmed by 4 bases and 3 bases, with 13 bases remaining between them. The CDR3 extends over 14 amino acids.

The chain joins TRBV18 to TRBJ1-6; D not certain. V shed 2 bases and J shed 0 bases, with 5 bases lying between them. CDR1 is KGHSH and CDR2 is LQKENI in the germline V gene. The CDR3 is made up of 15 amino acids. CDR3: CASSPTNSYNSPLHF. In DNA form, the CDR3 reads TGTGCCAGCTCACCAACAAACTCCTATAATTCACCCCTCCACTTT.

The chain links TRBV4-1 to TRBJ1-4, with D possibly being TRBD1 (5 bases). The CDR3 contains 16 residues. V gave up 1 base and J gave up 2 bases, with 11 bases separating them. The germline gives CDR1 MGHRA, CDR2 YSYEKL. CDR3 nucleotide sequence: TGCGCCAGCAGCCAAGTGGGGGTGGGGACTAATGAAAAACTGTTTTTT. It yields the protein CASSQVGVGTNEKLFF.

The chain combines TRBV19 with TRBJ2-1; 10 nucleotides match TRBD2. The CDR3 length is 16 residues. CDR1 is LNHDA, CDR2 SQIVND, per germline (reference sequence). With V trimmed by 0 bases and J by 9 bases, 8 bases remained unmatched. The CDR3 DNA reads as TGTGCCAGTAGTATAGACTCTAGCGGGAGAAGCCGTGAGCAGTTCTTC. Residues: CASSIDSSGRSREQFF.

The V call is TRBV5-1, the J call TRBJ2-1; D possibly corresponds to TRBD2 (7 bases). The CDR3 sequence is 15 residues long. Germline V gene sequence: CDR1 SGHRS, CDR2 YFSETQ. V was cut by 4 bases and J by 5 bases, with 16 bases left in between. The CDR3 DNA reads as TGCGCCAGCAGCACGGTAGGGGGAGGGGACAATGAGCAGTTCTTC. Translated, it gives CASSTVGGGDNEQFF.

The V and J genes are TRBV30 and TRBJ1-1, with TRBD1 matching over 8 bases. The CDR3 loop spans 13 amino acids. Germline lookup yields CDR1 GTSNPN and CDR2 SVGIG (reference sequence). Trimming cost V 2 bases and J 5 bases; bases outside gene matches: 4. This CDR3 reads CAWSTDRETEAFF. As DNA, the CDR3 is TGTGCCTGGAGTACGGACAGGGAGACTGAAGCTTTCTTT.

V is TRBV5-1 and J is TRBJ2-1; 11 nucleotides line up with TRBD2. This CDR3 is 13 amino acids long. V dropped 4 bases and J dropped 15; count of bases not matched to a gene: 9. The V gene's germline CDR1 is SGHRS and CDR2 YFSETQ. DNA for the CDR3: TGCGCCAGCAGCGCGGACCTAGCGGGAGGTTGGTTCTTC. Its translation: CASSADLAGGWFF.

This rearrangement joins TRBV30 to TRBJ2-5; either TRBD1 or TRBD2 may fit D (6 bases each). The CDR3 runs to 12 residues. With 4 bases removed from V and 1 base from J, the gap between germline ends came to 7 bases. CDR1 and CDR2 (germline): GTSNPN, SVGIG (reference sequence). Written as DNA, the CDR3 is TGTGCCTGGAAGGGGGGCCAAGAGACCCAGTACTTC. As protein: CAWKGGQETQYF.

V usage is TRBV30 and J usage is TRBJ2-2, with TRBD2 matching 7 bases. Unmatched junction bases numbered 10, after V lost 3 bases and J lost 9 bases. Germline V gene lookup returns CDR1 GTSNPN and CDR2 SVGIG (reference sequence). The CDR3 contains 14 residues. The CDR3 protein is CAWRDRGGTRELFF. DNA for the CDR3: TGTGCCTGGAGGGACCGCGGGGGAACCCGGGAGCTGTTTTTT.

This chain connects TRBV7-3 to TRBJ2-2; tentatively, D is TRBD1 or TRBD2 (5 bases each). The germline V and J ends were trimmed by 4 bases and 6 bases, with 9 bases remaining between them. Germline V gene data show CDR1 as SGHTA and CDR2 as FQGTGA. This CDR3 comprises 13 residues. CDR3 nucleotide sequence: TGTGCCAGCAGCTCTGGGGGAGCCGGGGAGCTGTTTTTT. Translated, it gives CASSSGGAGELFF.

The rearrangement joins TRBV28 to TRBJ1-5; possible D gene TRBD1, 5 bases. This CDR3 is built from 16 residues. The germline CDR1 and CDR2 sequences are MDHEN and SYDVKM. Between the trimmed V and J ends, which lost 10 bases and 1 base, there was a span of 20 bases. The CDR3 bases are TGTGCCACCCGAGGACAAAAGGGAGGGAGCAATCAGCCCCAGCATTTT. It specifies CATRGQKGGSNQPQHF.

CDR3 in amino acids: CASSPGGGRTYNEQFF. CDR3 DNA: TGTGCCAGCAGCCCGGGGGGCGGGAGGACCTACAATGAGCAGTTCTTC. V and J are TRBV7-9 and TRBJ2-1; 8 positions agree with TRBD2. The CDR3 runs to 16 residues. Trimming at V came to 5 bases and at J to 2 bases, leaving 8 bases not matched to a gene. Germline V gene sequence: CDR1 SEHNR, CDR2 FQNEAQ (reference sequence).